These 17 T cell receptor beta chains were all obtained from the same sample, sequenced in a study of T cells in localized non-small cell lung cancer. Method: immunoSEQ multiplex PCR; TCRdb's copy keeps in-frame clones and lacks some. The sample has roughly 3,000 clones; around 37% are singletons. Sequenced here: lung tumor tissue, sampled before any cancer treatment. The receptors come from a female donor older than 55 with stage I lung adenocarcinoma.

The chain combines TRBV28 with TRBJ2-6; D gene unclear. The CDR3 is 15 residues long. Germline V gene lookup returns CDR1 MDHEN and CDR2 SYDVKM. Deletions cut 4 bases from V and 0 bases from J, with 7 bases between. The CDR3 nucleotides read TGTGCCAGCAGTTCCTATAGCTCTGGGGCCAACGTCCTGACTTTC. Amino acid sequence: CASSSYSSGANVLTF.

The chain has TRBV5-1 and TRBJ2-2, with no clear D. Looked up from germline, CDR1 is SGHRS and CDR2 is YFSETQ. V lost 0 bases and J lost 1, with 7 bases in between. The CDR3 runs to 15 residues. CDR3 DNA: TGCGCCAGCAGCTTGGGAACTCAGAACACCGGGGAGCTGTTTTTT. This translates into CASSLGTQNTGELFF.

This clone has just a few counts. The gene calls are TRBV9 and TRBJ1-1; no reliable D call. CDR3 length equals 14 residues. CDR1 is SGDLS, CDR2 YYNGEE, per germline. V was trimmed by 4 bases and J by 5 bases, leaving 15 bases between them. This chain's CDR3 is CASSPHLGRTEAFF. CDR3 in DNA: TGTGCCAGCAGCCCTCACCTCGGACGGACTGAAGCTTTCTTT.

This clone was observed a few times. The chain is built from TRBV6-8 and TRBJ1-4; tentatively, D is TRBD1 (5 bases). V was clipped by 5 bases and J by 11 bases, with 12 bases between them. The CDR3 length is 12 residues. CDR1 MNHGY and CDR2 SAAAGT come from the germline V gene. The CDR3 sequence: CASSPGFSKLFF. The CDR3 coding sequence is TGTGCCAGCAGTCCAGGGTTCTCGAAACTGTTTTTT.

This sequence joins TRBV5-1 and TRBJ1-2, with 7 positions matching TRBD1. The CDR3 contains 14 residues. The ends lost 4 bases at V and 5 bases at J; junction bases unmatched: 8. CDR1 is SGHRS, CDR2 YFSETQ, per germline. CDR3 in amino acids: CASSQVGTDYGYTF. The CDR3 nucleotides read TGCGCCAGCAGCCAAGTAGGGACAGATTATGGCTACACCTTC.

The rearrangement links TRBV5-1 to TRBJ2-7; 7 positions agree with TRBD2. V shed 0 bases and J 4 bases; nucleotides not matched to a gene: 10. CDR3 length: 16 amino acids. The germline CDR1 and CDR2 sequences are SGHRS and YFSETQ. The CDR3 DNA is TGCGCCAGCAGCTTGGCTATGGGGGGGTCTATATACGAGCAGTACTTC. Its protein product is CASSLAMGGSIYEQYF.

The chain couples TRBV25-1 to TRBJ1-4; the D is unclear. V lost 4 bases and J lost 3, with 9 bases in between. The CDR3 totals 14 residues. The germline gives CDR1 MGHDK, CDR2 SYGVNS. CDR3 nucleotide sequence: TGTGCCAGCAGTGCCCTAGACTCTAATGAAAAACTGTTTTTT. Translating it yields CASSALDSNEKLFF.

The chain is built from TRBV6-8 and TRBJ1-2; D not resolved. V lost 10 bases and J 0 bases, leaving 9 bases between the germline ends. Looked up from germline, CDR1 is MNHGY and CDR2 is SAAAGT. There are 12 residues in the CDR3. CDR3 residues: CAIQESNYGYTF. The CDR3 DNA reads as TGTGCCATCCAGGAATCTAACTATGGCTACACCTTC.

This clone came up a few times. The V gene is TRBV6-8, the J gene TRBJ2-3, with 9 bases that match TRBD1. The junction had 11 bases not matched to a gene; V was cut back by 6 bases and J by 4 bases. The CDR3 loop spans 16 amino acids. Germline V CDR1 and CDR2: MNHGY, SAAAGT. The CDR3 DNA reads TGTGCCAGCAGGACCGGACAGGGGAAATATGCAGATACGCAGTATTTT. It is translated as CASRTGQGKYADTQYF.

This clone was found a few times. CDR3 protein: CASSLKTSGSTDTQYF. The CDR3 region has the DNA TGTGCCAGCAGCCTAAAGACTAGCGGGAGTACAGATACGCAGTATTTT. The chain uses TRBV11-3 and TRBJ2-3; 12 bases agree with TRBD2. The CDR3 contains 16 residues. Germline V gene lookup returns CDR1 SGHNT and CDR2 YENEEA. V lost 5 bases and J lost 3; bases outside the gene matches: 6. Drawing the rest from reference TRBV11-3 and TRBJ2-3, the complete variable domain is EAGVVQSPRYKIIEKKQPVAFWCNPISGHNTLYWYLQNLGQGPELLIRYENEEAVDDSQLPKDRFSAERLKGVDSTLKIQPAELGDSAVYLCASSLKTSGSTDTQYFGPGTRLTVL.

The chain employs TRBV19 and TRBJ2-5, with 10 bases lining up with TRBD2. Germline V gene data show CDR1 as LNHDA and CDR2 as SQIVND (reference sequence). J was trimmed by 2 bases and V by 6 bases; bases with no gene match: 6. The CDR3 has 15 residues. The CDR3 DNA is TGTGCCAGTAGACCGGGGACTAGCGAACAAGAGACCCAGTACTTC. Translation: CASRPGTSEQETQYF.

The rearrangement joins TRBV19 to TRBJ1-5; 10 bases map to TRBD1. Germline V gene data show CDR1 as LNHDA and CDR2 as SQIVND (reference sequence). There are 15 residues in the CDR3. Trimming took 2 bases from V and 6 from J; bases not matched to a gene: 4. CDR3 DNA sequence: TGTGCCAGTAGTATAACTCGGACAGGGGGTCAGCCCCAGCATTTT. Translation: CASSITRTGGQPQHF.

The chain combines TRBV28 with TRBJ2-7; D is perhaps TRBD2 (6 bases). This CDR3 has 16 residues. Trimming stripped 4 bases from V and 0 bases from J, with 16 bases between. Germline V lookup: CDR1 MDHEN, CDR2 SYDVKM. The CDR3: CASSSPGGTASYEQYF. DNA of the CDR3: TGTGCCAGCAGTTCACCCGGAGGGACGGCCTCCTACGAGCAGTACTTC.

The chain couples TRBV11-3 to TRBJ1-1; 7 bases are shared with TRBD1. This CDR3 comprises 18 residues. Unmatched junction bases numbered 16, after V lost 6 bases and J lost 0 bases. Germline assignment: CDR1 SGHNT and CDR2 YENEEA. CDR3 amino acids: CASRPLLGAGGLNTEAFF. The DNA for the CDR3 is TGTGCCAGCAGACCCCTTTTAGGCGCAGGGGGGTTGAACACTGAAGCTTTCTTT.

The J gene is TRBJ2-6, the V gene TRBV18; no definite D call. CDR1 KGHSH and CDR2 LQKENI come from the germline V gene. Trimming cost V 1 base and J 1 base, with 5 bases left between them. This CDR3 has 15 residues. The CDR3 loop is CASSPRGSGANVLTF. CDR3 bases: TGTGCCAGCTCACCACGGGGTTCTGGGGCCAACGTCCTGACTTTC.

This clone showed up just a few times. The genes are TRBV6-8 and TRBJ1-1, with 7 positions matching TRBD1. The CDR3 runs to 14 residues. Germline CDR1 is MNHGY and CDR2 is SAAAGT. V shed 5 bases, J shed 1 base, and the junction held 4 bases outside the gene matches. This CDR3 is CASSTGAGNTEAFF. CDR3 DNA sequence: TGTGCCAGCAGTACAGGGGCAGGGAACACTGAAGCTTTCTTT.

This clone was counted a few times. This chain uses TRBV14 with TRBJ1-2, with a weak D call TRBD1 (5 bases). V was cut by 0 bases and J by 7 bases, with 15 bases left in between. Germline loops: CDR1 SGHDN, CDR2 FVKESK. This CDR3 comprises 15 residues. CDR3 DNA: TGTGCCAGCAGCCAAGATAATCGGGGGAATAGTGGCTACACCTTC. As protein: CASSQDNRGNSGYTF. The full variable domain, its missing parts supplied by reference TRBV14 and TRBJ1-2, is EAGVTQFPSHSVIEKGQTVTLRCDPISGHDNLYWYRRVMGKEIKFLLHFVKESKQDESGMPNNRFLAERTGGTYSTLKVQPAELEDSGVYFCASSQDNRGNSGYTFGSGTRLTVV.